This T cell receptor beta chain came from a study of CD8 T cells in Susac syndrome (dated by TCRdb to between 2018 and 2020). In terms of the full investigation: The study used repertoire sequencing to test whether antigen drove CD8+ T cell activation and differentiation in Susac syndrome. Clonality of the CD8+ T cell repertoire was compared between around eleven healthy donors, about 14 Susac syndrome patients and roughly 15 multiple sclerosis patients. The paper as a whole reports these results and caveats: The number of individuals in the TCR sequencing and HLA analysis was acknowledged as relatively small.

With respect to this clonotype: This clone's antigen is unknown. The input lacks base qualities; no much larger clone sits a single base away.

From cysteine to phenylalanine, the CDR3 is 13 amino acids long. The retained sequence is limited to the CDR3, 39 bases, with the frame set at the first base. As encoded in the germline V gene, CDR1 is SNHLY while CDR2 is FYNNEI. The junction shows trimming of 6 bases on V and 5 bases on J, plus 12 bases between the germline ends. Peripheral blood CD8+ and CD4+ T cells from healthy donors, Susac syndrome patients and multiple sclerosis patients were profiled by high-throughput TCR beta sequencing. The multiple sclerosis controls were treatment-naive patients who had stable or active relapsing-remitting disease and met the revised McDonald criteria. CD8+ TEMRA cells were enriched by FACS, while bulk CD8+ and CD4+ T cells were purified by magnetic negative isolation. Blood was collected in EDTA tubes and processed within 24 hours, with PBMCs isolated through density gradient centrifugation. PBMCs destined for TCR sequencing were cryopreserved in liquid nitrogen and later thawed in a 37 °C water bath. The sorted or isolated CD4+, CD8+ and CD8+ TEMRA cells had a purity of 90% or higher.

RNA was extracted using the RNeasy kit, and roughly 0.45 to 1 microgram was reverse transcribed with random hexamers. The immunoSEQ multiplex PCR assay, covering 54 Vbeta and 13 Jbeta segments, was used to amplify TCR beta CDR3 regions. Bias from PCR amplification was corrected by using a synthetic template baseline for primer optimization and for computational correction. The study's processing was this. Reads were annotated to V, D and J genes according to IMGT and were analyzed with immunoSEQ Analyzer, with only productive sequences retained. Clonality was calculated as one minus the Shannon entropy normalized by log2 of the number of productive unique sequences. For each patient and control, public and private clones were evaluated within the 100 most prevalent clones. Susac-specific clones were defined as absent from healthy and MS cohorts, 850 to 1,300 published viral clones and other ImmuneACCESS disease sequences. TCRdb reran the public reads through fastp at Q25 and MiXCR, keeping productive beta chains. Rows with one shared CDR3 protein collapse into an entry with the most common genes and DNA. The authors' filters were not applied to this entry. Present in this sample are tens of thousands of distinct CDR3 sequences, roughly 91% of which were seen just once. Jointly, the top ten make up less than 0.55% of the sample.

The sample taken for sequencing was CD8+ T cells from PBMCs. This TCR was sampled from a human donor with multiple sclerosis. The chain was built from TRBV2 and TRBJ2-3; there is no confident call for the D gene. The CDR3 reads CASRPSWQDTQYF. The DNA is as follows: TGTGCCAGCAGGCCGAGCTGGCAAGATACGCAGTATTTT.